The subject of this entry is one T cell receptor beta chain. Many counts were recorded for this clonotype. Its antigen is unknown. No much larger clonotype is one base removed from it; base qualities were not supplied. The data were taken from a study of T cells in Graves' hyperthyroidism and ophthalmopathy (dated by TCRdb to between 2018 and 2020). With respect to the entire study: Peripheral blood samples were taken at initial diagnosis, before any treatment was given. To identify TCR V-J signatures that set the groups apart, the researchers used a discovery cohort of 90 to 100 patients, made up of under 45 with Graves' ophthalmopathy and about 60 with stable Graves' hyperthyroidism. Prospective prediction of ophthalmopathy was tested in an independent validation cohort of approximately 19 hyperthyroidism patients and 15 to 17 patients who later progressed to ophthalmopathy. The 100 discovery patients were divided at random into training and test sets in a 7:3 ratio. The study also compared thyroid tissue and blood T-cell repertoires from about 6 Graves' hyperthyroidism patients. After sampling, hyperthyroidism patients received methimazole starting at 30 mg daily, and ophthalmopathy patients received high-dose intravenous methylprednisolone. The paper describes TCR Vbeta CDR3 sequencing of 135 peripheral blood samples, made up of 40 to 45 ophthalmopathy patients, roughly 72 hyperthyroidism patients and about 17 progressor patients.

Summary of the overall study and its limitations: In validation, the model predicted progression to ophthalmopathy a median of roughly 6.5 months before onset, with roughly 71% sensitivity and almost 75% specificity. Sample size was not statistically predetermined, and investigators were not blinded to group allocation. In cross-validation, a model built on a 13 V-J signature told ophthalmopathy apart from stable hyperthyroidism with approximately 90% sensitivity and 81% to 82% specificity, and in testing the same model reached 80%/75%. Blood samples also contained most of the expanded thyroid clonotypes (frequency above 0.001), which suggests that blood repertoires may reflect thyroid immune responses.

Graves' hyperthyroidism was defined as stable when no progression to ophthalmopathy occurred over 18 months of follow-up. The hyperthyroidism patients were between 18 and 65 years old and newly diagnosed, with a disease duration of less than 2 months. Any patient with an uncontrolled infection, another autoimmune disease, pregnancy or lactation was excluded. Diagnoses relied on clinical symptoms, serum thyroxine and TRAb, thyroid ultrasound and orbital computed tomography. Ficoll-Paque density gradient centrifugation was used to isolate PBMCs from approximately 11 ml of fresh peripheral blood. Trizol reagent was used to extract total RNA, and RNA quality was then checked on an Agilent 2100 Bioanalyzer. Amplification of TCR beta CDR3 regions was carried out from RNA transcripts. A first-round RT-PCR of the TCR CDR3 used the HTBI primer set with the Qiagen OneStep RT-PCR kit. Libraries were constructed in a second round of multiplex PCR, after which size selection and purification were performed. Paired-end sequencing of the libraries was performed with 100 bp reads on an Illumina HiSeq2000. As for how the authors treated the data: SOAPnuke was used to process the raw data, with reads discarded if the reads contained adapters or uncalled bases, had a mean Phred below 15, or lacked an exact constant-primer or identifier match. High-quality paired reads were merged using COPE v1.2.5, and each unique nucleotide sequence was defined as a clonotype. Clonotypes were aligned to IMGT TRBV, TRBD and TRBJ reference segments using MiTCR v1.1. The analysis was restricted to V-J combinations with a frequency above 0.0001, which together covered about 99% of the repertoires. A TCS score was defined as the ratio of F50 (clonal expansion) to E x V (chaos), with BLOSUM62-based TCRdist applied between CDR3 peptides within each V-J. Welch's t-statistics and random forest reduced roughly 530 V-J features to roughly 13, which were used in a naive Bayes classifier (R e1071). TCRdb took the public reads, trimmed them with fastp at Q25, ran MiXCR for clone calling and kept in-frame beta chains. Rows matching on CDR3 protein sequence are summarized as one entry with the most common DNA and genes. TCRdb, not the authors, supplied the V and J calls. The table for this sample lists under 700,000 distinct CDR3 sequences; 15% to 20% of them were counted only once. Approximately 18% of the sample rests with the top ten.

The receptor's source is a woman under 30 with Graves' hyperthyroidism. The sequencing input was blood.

In nucleotide form, the sequence is TGTGCCAGCAGTCCAGGGACAGGCCGTACCTACGAGCAGTACTTC. This yields the protein CASSPGTGRTYEQYF. This chain is built from TRBV28 and TRBJ2-7, with 8 bases aligning to TRBD1. The CDR3 numbers 15 residues from cysteine through phenylalanine. Just the 45-base CDR3 DNA is kept, in frame starting at base 1. The germline V gene supplies CDR1 MDHEN and CDR2 SYDVKM. V trim: 5 bases; J trim: 2 bases; unmatched bases: 8.